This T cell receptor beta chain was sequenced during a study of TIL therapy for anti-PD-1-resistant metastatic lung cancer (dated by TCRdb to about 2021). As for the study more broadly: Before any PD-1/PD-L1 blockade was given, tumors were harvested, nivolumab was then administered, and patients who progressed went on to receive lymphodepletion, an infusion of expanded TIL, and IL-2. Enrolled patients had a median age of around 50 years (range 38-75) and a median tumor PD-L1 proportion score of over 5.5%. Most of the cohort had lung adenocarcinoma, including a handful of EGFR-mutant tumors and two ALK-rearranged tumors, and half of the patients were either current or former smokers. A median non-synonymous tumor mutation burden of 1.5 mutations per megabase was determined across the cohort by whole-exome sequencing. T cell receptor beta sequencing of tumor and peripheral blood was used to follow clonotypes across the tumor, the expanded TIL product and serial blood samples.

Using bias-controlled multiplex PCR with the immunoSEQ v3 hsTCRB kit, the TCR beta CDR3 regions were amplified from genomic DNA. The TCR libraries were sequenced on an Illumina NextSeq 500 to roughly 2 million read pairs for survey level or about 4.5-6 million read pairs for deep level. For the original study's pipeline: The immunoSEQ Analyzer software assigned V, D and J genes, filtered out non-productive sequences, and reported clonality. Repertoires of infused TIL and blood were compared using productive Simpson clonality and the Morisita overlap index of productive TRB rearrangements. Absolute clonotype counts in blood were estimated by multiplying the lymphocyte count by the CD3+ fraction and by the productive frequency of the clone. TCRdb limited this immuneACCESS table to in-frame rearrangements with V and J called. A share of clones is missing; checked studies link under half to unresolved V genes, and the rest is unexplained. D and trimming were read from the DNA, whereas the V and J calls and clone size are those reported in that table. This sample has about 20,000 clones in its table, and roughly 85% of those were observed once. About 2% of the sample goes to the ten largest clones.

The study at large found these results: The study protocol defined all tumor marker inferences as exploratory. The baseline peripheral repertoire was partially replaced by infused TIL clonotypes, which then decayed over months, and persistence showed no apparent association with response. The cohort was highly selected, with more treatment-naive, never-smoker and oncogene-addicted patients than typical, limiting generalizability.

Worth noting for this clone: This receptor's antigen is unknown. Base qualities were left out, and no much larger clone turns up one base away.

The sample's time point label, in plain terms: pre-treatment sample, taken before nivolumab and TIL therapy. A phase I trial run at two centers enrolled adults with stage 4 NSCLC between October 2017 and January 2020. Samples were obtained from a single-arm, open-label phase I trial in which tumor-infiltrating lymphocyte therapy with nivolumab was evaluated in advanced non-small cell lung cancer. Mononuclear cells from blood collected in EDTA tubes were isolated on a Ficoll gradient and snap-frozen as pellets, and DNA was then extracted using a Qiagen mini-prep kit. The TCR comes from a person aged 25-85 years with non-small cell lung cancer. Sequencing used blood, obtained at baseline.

The bases read TGTGCCAGCAGTTCCACCGGAGGGGGCAATCAGCCCCAGCATTTT. Its product reads: CASSSTGGGNQPQHF. The V and J segments used are TRBV6-6 and TRBJ1-5; TRBD1 is a weak D gene call, 5 bases matching. CDR1 and CDR2 are drawn from the germline V gene (reference sequence): MNHNY, SVGAGI. The CDR3, cysteine through phenylalanine, is 15 amino acids long. Left in the record is the CDR3 DNA by itself, 45 bases read in frame from the first base. Deletion took 4 bases off V and 2 bases off J, with a span of 12 bases between the germline ends.